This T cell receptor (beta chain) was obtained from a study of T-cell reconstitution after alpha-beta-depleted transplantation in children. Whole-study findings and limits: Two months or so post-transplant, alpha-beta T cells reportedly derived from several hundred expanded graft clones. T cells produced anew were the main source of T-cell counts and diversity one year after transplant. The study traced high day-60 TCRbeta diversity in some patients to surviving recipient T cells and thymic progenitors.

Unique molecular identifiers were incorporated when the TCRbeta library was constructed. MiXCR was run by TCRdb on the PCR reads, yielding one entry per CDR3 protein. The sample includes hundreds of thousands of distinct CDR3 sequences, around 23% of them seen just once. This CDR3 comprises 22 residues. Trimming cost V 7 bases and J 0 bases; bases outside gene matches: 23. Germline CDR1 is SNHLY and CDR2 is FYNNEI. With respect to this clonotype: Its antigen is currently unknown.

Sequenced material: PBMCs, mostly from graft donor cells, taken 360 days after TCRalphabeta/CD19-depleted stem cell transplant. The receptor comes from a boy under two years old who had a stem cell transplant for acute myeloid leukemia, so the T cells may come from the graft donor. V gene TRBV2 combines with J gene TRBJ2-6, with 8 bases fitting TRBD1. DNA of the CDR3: TGTGCCAGCAAGTCGAGGCGGACAGGGCCTCGAAGGACTATCTCTGGGGCCAACGTCCTGACTTTC. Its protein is CASKSRRTGPRRTISGANVLTF.